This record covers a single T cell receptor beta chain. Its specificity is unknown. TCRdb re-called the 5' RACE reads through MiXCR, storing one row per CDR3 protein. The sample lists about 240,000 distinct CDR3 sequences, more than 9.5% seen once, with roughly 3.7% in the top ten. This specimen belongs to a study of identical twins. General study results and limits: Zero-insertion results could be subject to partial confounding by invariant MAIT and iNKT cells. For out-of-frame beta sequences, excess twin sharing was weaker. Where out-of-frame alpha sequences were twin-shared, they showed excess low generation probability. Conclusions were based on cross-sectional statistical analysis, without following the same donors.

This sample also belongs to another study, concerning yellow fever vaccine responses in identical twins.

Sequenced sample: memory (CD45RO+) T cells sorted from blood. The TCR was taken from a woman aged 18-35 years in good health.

In DNA, the CDR3 is TGCGCCAGCAGGACGGGAGCGAACACCGGGGAGCTGTTTTTT. Its protein is CASRTGANTGELFF. The V gene is TRBV10-1, the J gene TRBJ2-2; weak D call: TRBD2 (6 bases). Germline lookup yields CDR1 WNHNN and CDR2 SYGVQD (reference sequence). Between the trimmed V and J ends, which lost 6 bases and 0 bases, there was a span of 8 bases. The CDR3 contains 14 residues.